The 27 T cell receptor beta chains presented below share a single source sample, sequenced in a study of cytomegalovirus exposure and HLA in healthy donors. This PCR relied on a set of 60 Vbeta primers and 13 Jbeta primers. The protocol was immunoSEQ multiplex PCR, while the TCRdb copy is restricted to in-frame clones and leaves out a portion. The data contain about 100,000 clones, roughly 73% of them singletons. The material sequenced was PBMCs. The receptors shown here come from a man aged 35 to 55 in good health and CMV-seronegative.

The chain carries TRBV12-5 and TRBJ1-2; TRBD1 agrees at 7 bases. CDR3 length: 11 amino acids. In germline, CDR1 is LGHNT, CDR2 FRNRAP. J lost 14 bases, V lost 4 bases, and 7 bases had no gene match. In nucleotides, the CDR3 is TGTGCTAGTGGTTACCGGGACAGCGGAACCTTC. Residues: CASGYRDSGTF.

Points on this clone: The same CDR3 arises from other DNA sequences in this sample as well. The V and J genes are TRBV5-4 and TRBJ1-2, with TRBD1 matching over 9 bases. CDR3 length: 15 amino acids. Losses at the gene ends were 3 bases for V and 2 bases for J; bases not matched to a gene: 5. Germline V CDR1 and CDR2: SGHNT, YYREEE (reference sequence). The CDR3 loop is CASSSPGQGNYGYTF. In nucleotides, the CDR3 is TGTGCCAGCAGCTCTCCGGGACAGGGCAACTATGGCTACACCTTC.

This clone was observed a single time. This CDR3 fails to terminate in the conserved phenylalanine or tryptophan, so it likely reflects a read error. The gene calls are TRBV5-4 and TRBJ1-1; D perhaps matches TRBD1 (6 bases). V lost 1 base and J 4 bases, leaving 17 bases between the germline ends. Per the germline V gene, CDR1 is SGHNT and CDR2 is YYREEE (reference sequence). The CDR3 contains 16 residues. For the CDR3, the DNA is TGTGCCAGCAGCTTGAAAGAAAGGGGGTTGGGCACTGAAGCTTTCCTT. It specifies CASSLKERGLGTEAFL.

The rearrangement links TRBV4-3 to TRBJ2-7; D gene ambiguous. CDR1 and CDR2 from the germline V gene are LGHNA and YSLEER. The CDR3 extends over 14 amino acids. V was clipped by 0 bases and J by 0 bases, with 6 bases between them. The DNA for the CDR3 is TGCGCCAGCAGCCAAGAGTGGGCCTCCTACGAGCAGTACTTC. This encodes CASSQEWASYEQYF.

The chain uses TRBV27 and TRBJ2-7, with D maybe TRBD1 (6 bases). Germline-derived CDR1 and CDR2 are MNHEY and SMNVEV (reference sequence). This CDR3 is 16 amino acids long. V was pared by 5 bases and J by 1 base, with 18 bases between. The CDR3 DNA reads TGTGCCAGCAGTCCTCTTGGGCAGGGGTGGTCCTACGAGCAGTACTTC. It codes for CASSPLGQGWSYEQYF.

V gene TRBV19 combines with J gene TRBJ1-2; D not certain. Germline lookup yields CDR1 LNHDA and CDR2 SQIVND (reference sequence). The CDR3 contains 14 residues. Deletions cut 3 bases from V and 8 bases from J, with 16 bases between. The CDR3 here is CASSIVAAAGGYTF. CDR3 in DNA: TGTGCCAGTAGTATCGTGGCGGCCGCGGGGGGCTACACCTTC.

V is TRBV7-6 and J is TRBJ2-5, with TRBD2 matching over 10 bases. This CDR3 spans 13 amino acids. Germline V gene lookup returns CDR1 SGHVS and CDR2 FNYEAQ. Trimming at V came to 5 bases and at J to 6 bases, leaving 3 bases not matched to a gene. The CDR3 DNA reads TGTGCCAGCAGCCCTAGCGGGGGAAAGACCCAGTACTTC. Protein: CASSPSGGKTQYF.

The CDR3 spells CASSLSPSWAGEKLFF. The CDR3 DNA reads TGTGCCAGTAGTTTGTCTCCGTCTTGGGCGGGAGAAAAACTGTTTTTT. The rearrangement joins TRBV19 to TRBJ1-4; D is uncertain. The CDR3 loop spans 16 amino acids. Germline loops: CDR1 LNHDA, CDR2 SQIVND (reference sequence). Trimming removed 5 bases from V and 8 bases from J, with 21 bases in between.

The chain couples TRBV30 to TRBJ2-5; D is possibly TRBD1 (5 bases). The germline V gene encodes CDR1 GTSNPN and CDR2 SVGIG (reference sequence). V lost 4 bases, J lost 0 bases, and 12 bases lay in between. CDR3 length: 14 residues. Here the CDR3 DNA reads TGTGCCTGGACCCCAGGGCTGTACCAAGAGACCCAGTACTTC. It yields the protein CAWTPGLYQETQYF.

In its sample, this clone was seen a few times. The V and J genes are TRBV2 and TRBJ1-1, with 7 bases fitting TRBD1. The junction had 3 bases not matched to a gene; V was cut back by 5 bases and J by 0 bases. The CDR3 runs 14 residues. Germline CDR1 reads SNHLY; CDR2 reads FYNNEI. The CDR3 DNA reads as TGTGCCAGCAGTTGGGGACAGTTGAACACTGAAGCTTTCTTT. It specifies CASSWGQLNTEAFF.

V gene TRBV6-1 combines with J gene TRBJ2-7; 11 positions agree with TRBD2. Trimming took 7 bases from V and 3 from J; bases not matched to a gene: 2. The CDR3 totals 13 residues. The germline V gene encodes CDR1 MNHNS and CDR2 SASEGT. DNA of the CDR3: TGTGCCAGCATAGCGGGGGGGCTCTACGAGCAGTACTTC. It codes for CASIAGGLYEQYF.

This sequence joins TRBV28 and TRBJ2-2, with a weak D call TRBD1 (5 bases). Germline lookup yields CDR1 MDHEN and CDR2 SYDVKM. V gave up 7 bases and J gave up 1 base, with 16 bases separating them. The length of the CDR3 is 16 residues. This CDR3 reads CASNPSTAKNTGELFF. CDR3 sequence (DNA): TGTGCCAGCAATCCATCGACAGCCAAGAACACCGGGGAGCTGTTTTTT.

The V and J genes are TRBV27 and TRBJ1-1, with TRBD1 identical over 8 bases. Germline-derived CDR1 and CDR2 are MNHEY and SMNVEV (reference sequence). The length of the CDR3 is 17 residues. V trimming: 1 base; J trimming: 1 base; junction bases outside the gene matches: 8. CDR3 sequence reads: CASSLWAPDRANTEAFF. CDR3 nucleotide sequence: TGTGCCAGCAGTTTATGGGCCCCGGACAGGGCGAACACTGAAGCTTTCTTT.

The chain combines TRBV19 with TRBJ1-5; D gene unclear. Germline CDR1 is LNHDA and CDR2 is SQIVND (reference sequence). Trimming stripped 3 bases from V and 0 bases from J, with 6 bases between. The CDR3 runs to 14 residues. The CDR3 sequence is CASSIRGSNQPQHF. In DNA form, the CDR3 reads TGTGCCAGTAGTATCCGGGGTAGCAATCAGCCCCAGCATTTT. The variable domain in full, with the rest retrieved from reference TRBV19 and TRBJ1-5, is DGGITQSPKYLFRKEGQNVTLSCEQNLNHDAMYWYRQDPGQGLRLIYYSQIVNDFQKGDIAEGYSVSREKKESFPLTVTSAQKNPTAFYLCASSIRGSNQPQHFGDGTRLSIL.

The genes are TRBV5-4 and TRBJ2-1; D is possibly TRBD2 (5 bases). The CDR3 spans 14 residues. Deletions cut 0 bases from V and 5 bases from J, with 9 bases between. Germline CDR1 reads SGHNT; CDR2 reads YYREEE (reference sequence). The CDR3 loop reads CASSLVAGNNEQFF. For the CDR3, the DNA is TGTGCCAGCAGCTTGGTGGCCGGGAACAATGAGCAGTTCTTC.

The chain has TRBV15 and TRBJ2-6; D uncertain. The CDR3 is 16 amino acids. V lost 0 bases and J 1 base, leaving 7 bases between the germline ends. Germline V lookup: CDR1 LNHNV, CDR2 YYDKDF (reference sequence). CDR3 bases: TGTGCCACCAGCAGAGAGTCCGGGTCTGGGGCCAACGTCCTGACTTTC. Its translation is CATSRESGSGANVLTF.

The rearrangement links TRBV10-3 to TRBJ1-2, with a tentative D call TRBD1 (5 bases). The CDR3 runs to 14 residues. CDR1 is ENHRY and CDR2 is SYGVKD in the germline V gene. Trimming took 4 bases from V and 3 from J, leaving 12 bases between them. CDR3 coding DNA: TGTGCCATCAGTGTAGGGGACTGGTACTATGGCTACACCTTC. It codes for CAISVGDWYYGYTF.

The sample holds a few counts of this clone. This sequence joins TRBV2 and TRBJ1-5, with TRBD1 identical over 7 bases. V was clipped by 6 bases and J by 7 bases; unmatched bases: 9. Germline V gene lookup returns CDR1 SNHLY and CDR2 FYNNEI. The CDR3 is 14 amino acids. CDR3 sequence reads: CASSADRSHQPQHF. The CDR3 nucleotides read TGTGCCAGCAGCGCGGACAGGTCCCACCAGCCCCAGCATTTT. Full variable domain (missing parts from reference TRBV2 and TRBJ1-5): EPEVTQTPSHQVTQMGQEVILRCVPISNHLYFYWYRQILGQKVEFLVSFYNNEISEKSEIFDDQFSVERPDGSNFTLKIRSTKLEDSAMYFCASSADRSHQPQHFGDGTRLSIL.

The V gene is TRBV10-3, the J gene TRBJ2-6, with D perhaps TRBD2 (5 bases). In germline, CDR1 is ENHRY, CDR2 SYGVKD. Deletions cut 0 bases from V and 0 bases from J, with 15 bases between. The CDR3 has 19 amino acids. The CDR3 region has the DNA TGTGCCATCAGTGAGTCTAGAGGGCGACCGAGCTCTGGGGCCAACGTCCTGACTTTC. This encodes CAISESRGRPSSGANVLTF.

V is TRBV12-1 and J is TRBJ2-5; the listed D gene, TRBD1, was not tested against the DNA. TRBV12-1 has pseudogene status. The CDR3 extends over 16 amino acids. CDR3 sequence reads: CASSTDRGLNQETQYF. Here the CDR3 DNA reads TGTGCCAGCAGCACCGACAGGGGGCTAAACCAAGAGACCCAGTACTTC.

The chain recombines TRBV11-3 with TRBJ1-2, with TRBD1 as a possible D gene (6 bases). Germline lookup yields CDR1 SGHNT and CDR2 YENEEA. The V and J ends lost 5 bases and 0 bases respectively, with 10 bases between them. The CDR3 length is 14 residues. The CDR3 nucleotides are TGTGCCAGCAGCCACAACAGGGCTAACTATGGCTACACCTTC. Its translation is CASSHNRANYGYTF.

This clone turned up a few times. The chain carries TRBV6-5 and TRBJ2-7; D is unclear. CDR3 size: 14 residues. Germline V gives CDR1 MNHEY, CDR2 SVGAGI. V was cut by 6 bases and J by 0 bases, with 12 bases left in between. The CDR3 is CASRRSRNSYEQYF. In nucleotides, the CDR3 is TGTGCCAGCAGGCGGTCGAGAAACTCCTACGAGCAGTACTTC.

The chain couples TRBV7-9 to TRBJ2-2, with 8 positions matching TRBD1. Losses at the gene ends were 6 bases for V and 5 bases for J; bases not matched to a gene: 8. The CDR3 loop spans 15 amino acids. Germline CDR1 is SEHNR and CDR2 is FQNEAQ (reference sequence). DNA of the CDR3: TGTGCCAGCAGTCGAGGACAGGGTGGTACCGGGGAGCTGTTTTTT. Its protein product is CASSRGQGGTGELFF.

The chain uses TRBV27 and TRBJ2-3, with TRBD1 identical over 7 bases. The CDR3 totals 18 residues. J lost 3 bases, V lost 5 bases, and 17 bases had no gene match. Per the germline V gene, CDR1 is MNHEY and CDR2 is SMNVEV (reference sequence). CDR3 DNA: TGTGCCAGCAGTAAATGGGACAGTTTGCCCCTCGGGACAGATACGCAGTATTTT. Its translation is CASSKWDSLPLGTDTQYF.

The chain recombines TRBV4-1 with TRBJ2-7; no definite D call. Trimming removed 4 bases from V and 0 bases from J, with 10 bases in between. CDR3 length: 14 amino acids. Germline CDR1 MGHRA, CDR2 YSYEKL. CDR3 bases: TGCGCCAGCAGCCGAGAGACTCCCTCCTACGAGCAGTACTTC. This encodes CASSRETPSYEQYF.

The chain uses TRBV28 and TRBJ2-5; D not certain. The J call may be incorrect, as the DNA end agrees better with TRBJ2-7. The CDR3 contains 13 residues. Germline V lookup: CDR1 MDHEN, CDR2 SYDVKM. The CDR3 nucleotides read TGTGCCAGCAGTAATTCCATCTCCTACGAGCAGTACTTC. The encoded protein is CASSNSISYEQYF.

The chain has TRBV19 and TRBJ2-7, with TRBD2 as a possible D gene (6 bases). Germline V gene lookup returns CDR1 LNHDA and CDR2 SQIVND (reference sequence). The V and J ends lost 2 bases and 5 bases respectively, with 10 bases between them. This CDR3 is 13 amino acids long. The CDR3: CASSILRGNEQYF. CDR3 coding DNA: TGTGCCAGTAGTATACTGCGGGGAAACGAGCAGTACTTC.